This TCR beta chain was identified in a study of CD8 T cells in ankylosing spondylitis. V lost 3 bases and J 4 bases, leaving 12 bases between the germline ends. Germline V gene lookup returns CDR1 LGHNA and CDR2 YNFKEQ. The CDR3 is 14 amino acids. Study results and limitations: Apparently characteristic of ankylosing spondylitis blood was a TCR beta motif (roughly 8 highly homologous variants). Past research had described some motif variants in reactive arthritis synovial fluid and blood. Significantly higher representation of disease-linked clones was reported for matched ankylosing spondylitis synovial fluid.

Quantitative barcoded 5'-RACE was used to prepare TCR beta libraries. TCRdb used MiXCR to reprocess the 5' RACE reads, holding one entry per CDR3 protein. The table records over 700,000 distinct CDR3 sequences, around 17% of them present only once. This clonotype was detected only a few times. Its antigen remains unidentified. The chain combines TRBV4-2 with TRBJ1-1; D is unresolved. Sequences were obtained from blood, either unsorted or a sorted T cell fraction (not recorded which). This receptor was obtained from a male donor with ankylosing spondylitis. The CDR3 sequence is CASSHPEGGTEAFF. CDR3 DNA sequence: TGTGCCAGCAGCCACCCGGAGGGAGGCACTGAAGCTTTCTTT.